These 18 T cell receptor beta chains were all obtained from the same sample, sequenced in a study of CXCR3-negative and CXCR3-positive naive CD8 T cells. Whole-study results and caveats: The TRB CDR3s that CXCR3-positive naive cells carried were more hydrophobic than those of CXCR3-negative naive cells.

The antigens of these receptors remain unknown. The study made its TRB cDNA libraries by 5' RACE, adding UMI labels. TCRdb reanalyzed the 5' RACE reads and collapses them to one entry per CDR3 protein, without DNA. This sample contains roughly 130,000 distinct CDR3 sequences. What was sequenced was naive CXCR3+ CD8+ T cells from blood. The subset: CD45RO-CCR7+CD27+CD95- naive CD8+ T cells expressing CXCR3 (TNR3+). The origin of the receptors is a human donor in good health. Some clones in this sample may be carry-over from other donors' samples.

V and J are TRBV5-1 and TRBJ2-3; TCRdb indicates TRBD2, and absent DNA this call remains unverified. Germline V gene lookup returns CDR1 SGHRS and CDR2 YFSETQ. This CDR3 is 14 amino acids long. The CDR3: CASSFEGDTDTQYF.

V and J are TRBV4-2 and TRBJ2-3; there is no DNA to check the TCRdb D call of TRBD2. Germline V CDR1 and CDR2: LGHNA, YNFKEQ. The CDR3 is 17 residues long. This CDR3 is CASSQEIAGGRTDTQYF.

The genes are TRBV29-1 and TRBJ2-2. This CDR3 is built from 13 residues. Germline values: CDR1 SQVTM, CDR2 ANQGSEA. The CDR3 is CSVDEKNTGELFF.

The V call is TRBV20-1, the J call TRBJ1-2; as DNA is missing, the TRBD1 call by TCRdb cannot be tested. The CDR3 length is 15 residues. The germline CDR1 and CDR2 sequences are DFQATT and SNEGSKA (reference sequence). The CDR3 reads CSARDSRQGNYGYTF.

V is TRBV4-1 and J is TRBJ2-7; TCRdb reports TRBD2, a call that lacks DNA to check it against. This CDR3 has 15 amino acids. Germline CDR1 is MGHRA and CDR2 is YSYEKL. The CDR3 spells CASSQNPLADYEQYF.

This rearrangement joins TRBV14 to TRBJ1-1; the D call of TRBD1 rests on TCRdb alone, since no DNA is present to check it. This CDR3 has 15 amino acids. Germline CDR1 is SGHDN and CDR2 is FVKESK. CDR3 region: CASSRRTGGLTEAFF.

V usage is TRBV29-1 and J usage is TRBJ2-3; TCRdb's D call, TRBD1, is unchecked because there is no DNA. Per the germline V gene, CDR1 is SQVTM and CDR2 is ANQGSEA. This CDR3 region has 11 residues. The CDR3 region is CSQPLGDTQYF.

The V and J genes are TRBV28 and TRBJ2-7; TCRdb's D call, TRBD1, is unchecked because there is no DNA. CDR1 MDHEN and CDR2 SYDVKM come from the germline V gene. The CDR3 runs to 15 residues. This chain's CDR3 is CASSLEGGRPNEQYF.

V is TRBV29-1 and J is TRBJ1-2; the TCRdb D gene call, TRBD1, has no DNA to confirm it. Germline V lookup: CDR1 SQVTM, CDR2 ANQGSEA. The CDR3 runs to 14 residues. The CDR3 protein is CSVDVGDELYGYTF.

The chain recombines TRBV4-1 with TRBJ1-1; TCRdb indicates TRBD1, and absent DNA this call remains unverified. The CDR3 loop spans 15 amino acids. Germline loops: CDR1 MGHRA, CDR2 YSYEKL. This CDR3 is CASSFPTDMNTEAFF.

This sequence joins TRBV6-6 and TRBJ2-1; TCRdb indicates TRBD2, and absent DNA this call remains unverified. Germline assignment: CDR1 MNHNY and CDR2 SVGAGI (reference sequence). The CDR3 has 12 amino acids. The CDR3 loop reads CASTVSGNEQFF.

This rearrangement joins TRBV7-2 to TRBJ2-7. The length of the CDR3 is 13 residues. In germline, CDR1 is SGHTA, CDR2 FQGNSA. The CDR3 reads CASSWLDFYEQYF.

This chain links TRBV27 with TRBJ2-7; TCRdb calls TRBD1, which cannot be checked without DNA. The CDR3 runs to 13 residues. Germline V gene sequence: CDR1 MNHEY, CDR2 SMNVEV (reference sequence). The chain's CDR3 is CASSFQGSYEQYF.

V is TRBV4-3 and J is TRBJ2-7; TCRdb selects TRBD2, and the lack of DNA leaves this call unchecked. Per germline, CDR1 LGHNA and CDR2 YSLEER. The CDR3 has 15 residues. The CDR3 is CASSLLPLSSYGQYF.

The V gene is TRBV29-1, the J gene TRBJ2-7; TCRdb picks TRBD1, but there is no DNA to check that call. CDR1 and CDR2 from the germline V gene are SQVTM and ANQGSEA. The CDR3 sequence is 12 residues long. CDR3 sequence: CSVELGGYEQYF.

The chain combines TRBV5-1 with TRBJ1-1. The CDR3 sequence is 12 residues long. The germline V gene has CDR1 SGHRS and CDR2 YFSETQ. The CDR3: CASSWIGAEAFF.

The chain's CDR3 is CASTPSGQLRQSSYNEQFF. The gene calls are TRBV28 and TRBJ2-1; the D call of TRBD1 rests on TCRdb alone, since no DNA is present to check it. Germline lookup yields CDR1 MDHEN and CDR2 SYDVKM. The CDR3 contains 19 residues.

The chain uses TRBV28 and TRBJ1-1. The germline CDR1 and CDR2 sequences are MDHEN and SYDVKM. The CDR3 length is 14 residues. The CDR3: CASSFGHLNTEAFF.